This entry lists 15 T cell receptor beta chains sequenced from one sample in a study of blood T cell repertoires in COVID-19. Sequencing was performed with immunoSEQ multiplex PCR; in TCRdb, only in-frame clones are kept and a portion is missing. Of over 80,000 clones listed, 90% to 95% are singletons. The specimen was peripheral blood. These receptors were obtained from a man aged 55 to 69 with acute or convalescent COVID-19.

This rearrangement joins TRBV11-2 to TRBJ2-1; TRBD2 might be the D (6 bases). Trimming removed 1 base at V and 2 bases at J, with 15 bases between. CDR1 is SGHAT, CDR2 FQNNGV, per germline. This CDR3 contains 17 residues. DNA of the CDR3: TGTGCCAGCAGCTTAGTCCCCGGCGGGACGGCCTACAATGAGCAGTTCTTC. Translating gives CASSLVPGGTAYNEQFF.

This clone was counted only a few times. V usage is TRBV7-2 and J usage is TRBJ2-7; D is possibly TRBD1 (6 bases). Per the germline V gene, CDR1 is SGHTA and CDR2 is FQGNSA. CDR3 length equals 13 residues. With 5 bases removed from V and 2 bases from J, the gap between germline ends came to 10 bases. This chain's CDR3 is CASSRDKAYEQYF. The CDR3 DNA is TGTGCCAGCAGCCGGGACAAAGCCTACGAGCAGTACTTC.

The chain has TRBV6-1 and TRBJ2-7; D might be TRBD1 (5 bases). The CDR3 contains 15 residues. V lost 1 base to trimming and J lost 1 base, with 11 bases between them. The germline gives CDR1 MNHNS, CDR2 SASEGT. The chain's CDR3 is CASSEEGIGSYEQYF. CDR3 coding DNA: TGTGCCAGCAGTGAAGAGGGGATAGGATCCTACGAGCAGTACTTC.

The CDR3 region has the DNA TGTGCCAGCAGCTTAAGTAGCGGGGGTACCTACGAGCAGTACTTC. Protein: CASSLSSGGTYEQYF. The rearrangement uses TRBV7-2 and TRBJ2-7, with 9 bases lining up with TRBD2. Looked up from germline, CDR1 is SGHTA and CDR2 is FQGNSA. The CDR3 is made up of 15 amino acids. Unmatched junction bases numbered 4, after V lost 2 bases and J lost 2 bases.

The rearrangement uses TRBV4-2 and TRBJ2-3; 9 bases align to TRBD2. The CDR3 has 16 amino acids. J gave up 6 bases and V 0 bases, and 7 bases lay outside the gene matches. Germline CDR1 is LGHNA and CDR2 is YNFKEQ. The CDR3 nucleotides read TGTGCCAGCAGCCAAGACGTCTCGCGGGAGGGCGATACGCAGTATTTT. This codes for CASSQDVSREGDTQYF.

The chain links TRBV29-1 to TRBJ1-3; no definite D call. Trimming took off 4 bases at V and 3 bases at J, with 13 bases between the two ends. Looked up from germline, CDR1 is SQVTM and CDR2 is ANQGSEA. The CDR3 contains 14 residues. The CDR3 spells CSVGVGSNGNTIYF. The CDR3 DNA is TGCAGCGTTGGTGTAGGGAGCAATGGAAACACCATATATTTT.

This clone showed up just a few times. V is TRBV11-3 and J is TRBJ1-2; no definite D call. The germline V gene encodes CDR1 SGHNT and CDR2 YENEEA. The CDR3 consists of 14 residues. The germline V and J ends were trimmed by 0 bases and 7 bases, with 12 bases remaining between them. The CDR3 DNA reads TGTGCCAGCAGCTTAGATACGGAGCTTGGTGGCTACACCTTC. Protein sequence: CASSLDTELGGYTF. Using reference TRBV11-3 and TRBJ1-2 for the parts outside the CDR3, the full variable domain is EAGVVQSPRYKIIEKKQPVAFWCNPISGHNTLYWYLQNLGQGPELLIRYENEEAVDDSQLPKDRFSAERLKGVDSTLKIQPAELGDSAVYLCASSLDTELGGYTFGSGTRLTVV.

The rearrangement uses TRBV11-1 and TRBJ2-1; TRBD2 might be the D (6 bases). CDR1 is SGHAT and CDR2 is FQDESV in the germline V gene (reference sequence). The CDR3 extends over 14 amino acids. The V end lost 5 bases, the J end lost 8 bases, and 16 bases lay between the germline ends. The CDR3 reads CASSAWTWRDEQFF. In DNA form, the CDR3 reads TGTGCCAGCAGCGCTTGGACTTGGAGGGATGAGCAGTTCTTC.

The chain uses TRBV10-1 and TRBJ1-3; 10 nucleotides align to TRBD1. The junction had 3 bases not matched to a gene; V was cut back by 3 bases and J by 4 bases. This CDR3 comprises 15 residues. The germline V gene has CDR1 WNHNN and CDR2 SYGVQD (reference sequence). The CDR3 is CASSDKDRGGNTIYF. As DNA, the CDR3 is TGCGCCAGCAGTGATAAGGACAGGGGGGGAAACACCATATATTTT.

The chain is built from TRBV19 and TRBJ2-3; 9 bases align to TRBD2. The CDR3 spans 14 residues. The germline V gene has CDR1 LNHDA and CDR2 SQIVND (reference sequence). J lost 2 bases, V lost 6 bases, and 3 bases had no gene match. CDR3 sequence (DNA): TGTGCCAGTAGCGTAGCGGGGGACACAGATACGCAGTATTTT. Its translation is CASSVAGDTDTQYF.

V and J are TRBV19 and TRBJ1-1, with 9 bases lining up with TRBD1. The trim removed 8 bases at V and 1 base at J, leaving 8 bases unmatched. Per germline, CDR1 LNHDA and CDR2 SQIVND (reference sequence). This CDR3 contains 15 residues. The CDR3 loop reads CASSGTGISNTEAFF. The CDR3 DNA reads as TGTGCCAGTTCCGGGACAGGGATTTCGAACACTGAAGCTTTCTTT. Full variable domain (rest looked up from reference TRBV19 and TRBJ1-1): DGGITQSPKYLFRKEGQNVTLSCEQNLNHDAMYWYRQDPGQGLRLIYYSQIVNDFQKGDIAEGYSVSREKKESFPLTVTSAQKNPTAFYLCASSGTGISNTEAFFGQGTRLTVV.

This chain links TRBV19 with TRBJ2-7; possible D gene TRBD1, 5 bases. Trimming removed 7 bases from V and 1 base from J, with 14 bases in between. CDR1 is LNHDA and CDR2 is SQIVND in the germline V gene (reference sequence). The CDR3 spans 14 residues. The CDR3: CASTHRGGSYEQYF. In DNA form, the CDR3 reads TGTGCCAGTACCCATAGGGGTGGATCCTACGAGCAGTACTTC.

The rearrangement uses TRBV2 and TRBJ2-5; D is unclear. In germline, CDR1 is SNHLY, CDR2 FYNNEI. This CDR3 region has 13 residues. V was clipped by 6 bases and J by 4 bases, with 12 bases between them. The CDR3, as DNA: TGTGCCAGCAGCTCCAATTTGAGAGAGACCCAGTACTTC. Translating gives CASSSNLRETQYF.

The chain employs TRBV7-2 and TRBJ2-5; a weak D match, TRBD1 (6 bases). Trimming removed 6 bases at V and 7 bases at J, with 15 bases between. This CDR3 region has 13 residues. The germline CDR1 and CDR2 sequences are SGHTA and FQGNSA. Here the CDR3 reads CASRSGTWGTQYF. The CDR3 region has the DNA TGTGCCAGCAGGTCCGGGACATGGGGGACCCAGTACTTC.

The chain links TRBV19 to TRBJ1-1; a weak D match, TRBD1 (6 bases). Germline V gene data show CDR1 as LNHDA and CDR2 as SQIVND (reference sequence). V lost 3 bases, J lost 1 base, and 9 bases lay in between. This CDR3 comprises 14 residues. CDR3 sequence: CASSIRGQNTEAFF. The CDR3 DNA sequence: TGTGCCAGTAGTATTCGGGGACAGAACACTGAAGCTTTCTTT.